The 10 T cell receptor beta chains below come from one sample, sequenced in a study of cytomegalovirus exposure and HLA in healthy donors. Primers included in the PCR were 60 Vbeta and 13 Jbeta primers. The method was immunoSEQ multiplex PCR; TCRdb's version includes in-frame clones alone and lacks a portion of them. The ten most abundant clones cover roughly 0.98% of a sample with 200,000 to 250,000 clones. What was sequenced was PBMCs. The receptors were gathered from a woman between 25 and 40 years old in good health and CMV-seropositive.

The rearrangement uses TRBV7-9 and TRBJ1-6; tentatively, D is TRBD1 (5 bases). V lost 5 bases, J lost 5 bases, and 13 bases lay in between. The germline V gene has CDR1 SEHNR and CDR2 FQNEAQ (reference sequence). The CDR3 is made up of 15 amino acids. The CDR3 protein is CASSPLGANNSPLHF. DNA of the CDR3: TGTGCCAGCAGCCCCCTAGGGGCGAATAATTCACCCCTCCACTTT.

This chain joins TRBV4-3 and TRBJ2-3; D is undetermined. The CDR3 loop spans 15 amino acids. V was clipped by 0 bases and J by 3 bases, with 10 bases between them. Germline CDR1 is LGHNA and CDR2 is YSLEER. The DNA of the CDR3 is TGCGCCAGCAGCCAAGAACCGACAACGACAGATACGCAGTATTTT. It yields the protein CASSQEPTTTDTQYF.

The CDR3 region has the DNA TGTGCCAGCAAACCCGGGACAGGGAACTCCTACGAGCAGTACTTC. It is translated as CASKPGTGNSYEQYF. The chain employs TRBV7-8 and TRBJ2-7; 9 nucleotides match TRBD1. This CDR3 is 15 amino acids long. The ends lost 7 bases at V and 0 bases at J; junction bases unmatched: 7. In germline, CDR1 is SGHVS, CDR2 FQNEAQ.

The J gene is TRBJ2-5, the V gene TRBV13; 8 bases align to TRBD2. The J call may be wrong; the DNA end is better matched by TRBJ2-7. CDR3 size: 14 residues. In germline, CDR1 is PRHDT, CDR2 FYEKMQ (reference sequence). The CDR3 sequence is CASSFNGGAYEQYF. The CDR3 DNA follows: TGTGCCAGCAGCTTTAACGGGGGGGCCTACGAGCAGTACTTC.

This chain joins TRBV9 and TRBJ2-7; 9 nucleotides line up with TRBD2. The J segment lost 3 bases and the V segment lost 3 bases, leaving 7 bases of the junction unmatched. CDR1 and CDR2 (germline): SGDLS, YYNGEE. This CDR3 spans 15 amino acids. The CDR3 sequence is CASSANLAGDYEQYF. The CDR3 coding sequence is TGTGCCAGCAGCGCAAACTTAGCGGGAGACTACGAGCAGTACTTC.

J is TRBJ2-6 and V is TRBV5-1; 10 bases align to TRBD2. Germline values: CDR1 SGHRS, CDR2 YFSETQ. Trimming removed 4 bases from V and 2 bases from J; junction bases left unmatched: 9. The CDR3 extends over 18 amino acids. The CDR3 protein is CASSPGVLAGTGANVLTF. CDR3 DNA: TGCGCCAGCAGCCCGGGGGTACTAGCGGGAACTGGGGCCAACGTCCTGACTTTC.

This chain links TRBV18 with TRBJ2-2; D unclear. The V gene lost 0 bases and the J gene lost 3 bases, with 14 bases spanning the gap. From germline, CDR1 is KGHSH and CDR2 LQKENI. The CDR3 contains 17 residues. CDR3 sequence reads: CASSPPRQARDTGELFF. CDR3 nucleotide sequence: TGTGCCAGCTCACCACCAAGGCAGGCTCGAGACACCGGGGAGCTGTTTTTT.

V usage is TRBV27 and J usage is TRBJ2-7; D is uncertain. CDR1 and CDR2 (germline): MNHEY, SMNVEV (reference sequence). This CDR3 has 17 residues. The V end was cut by 0 bases, the J end by 0 bases, with 15 bases between. Written as DNA, the CDR3 is TGTGCCAGCAGTTTATCGGCGAGACTTCCAAGCTCCTACGAGCAGTACTTC. Translating gives CASSLSARLPSSYEQYF.

The rearrangement joins TRBV29-1 to TRBJ2-5; 9 nucleotides agree with TRBD2. The tail of the sequence fits TRBJ2-7 better, so the J call may be wrong. Germline V gene lookup returns CDR1 SQVTM and CDR2 ANQGSEA. The CDR3 spans 15 residues. The CDR3 region has the DNA TGCAGCGTTGGGCCCCGACTAGCGGATACCTACGAGCAGTACTTC. Translating it yields CSVGPRLADTYEQYF.

The rearrangement uses TRBV19 and TRBJ1-5; the match to TRBD1 covers 9 bases. Germline-derived CDR1 and CDR2 are LNHDA and SQIVND (reference sequence). CDR3 length equals 15 residues. J was trimmed by 9 bases and V by 6 bases; bases with no gene match: 12. This CDR3 is CASSRTKQGAMPQHF. As DNA, the CDR3 is TGTGCCAGTAGCCGGACCAAACAGGGGGCAATGCCCCAGCATTTT.